The source of this TCR beta chain is a study of blood T cell repertoires in COVID-19. About the study: Whether acute or convalescent, the COVID-19 samples came from the United States, Italy and Spain. Sources were T cells, B-cell-depleted T cells, or PBMCs; the material itself was cDNA or gDNA.

The CDR3 contains 19 residues. The germline V and J ends were trimmed by 4 bases and 1 base, with 24 bases remaining between them. Per germline, CDR1 LNHDA and CDR2 SQIVND (reference sequence). Methods used by the authors: The authors estimated nucleated cell counts from reference gene primer amplification. The method was immunoSEQ multiplex PCR; TCRdb's version includes in-frame clones alone and lacks a portion of them. The D gene and trimming were derived from the DNA, and the V and J assignments and clone size from that table. The sample contains some 180,000 clones, about four fifths of which appear only once.

The sequence came from a woman aged 40 to 50 with COVID-19, enrolled during active disease. The rearrangement links TRBV19 to TRBJ2-3; unclear D gene. The sample consisted of peripheral blood. The CDR3 protein is CASSTARGGAVYGTDTQYF. CDR3 sequence (DNA): TGTGCCAGTAGTACCGCTCGCGGCGGTGCCGTCTATGGCACAGATACGCAGTATTTT.